The TCR beta chain described here comes from a study of blood T cell repertoires in COVID-19. Here immunoSEQ multiplex PCR was the method, and the copy in TCRdb shows in-frame clones only, minus some. The data show 300,000 to 450,000 clones, with more than 75% seen just once and 1.3% held by the top ten. This CDR3 has 12 amino acids. V was clipped by 4 bases and J by 5 bases, with 8 bases between them. Germline V CDR1 and CDR2: SGHDN, FVKESK. Sequenced sample: PBMCs or T cells enriched from blood (not recorded which). This clonotype originated in a man between 25 and 39 years old who had recovered from COVID-19. This chain uses TRBV14 with TRBJ1-2; D is unresolved. CDR3 in amino acids: CASSPSAYGYTF. The CDR3 DNA sequence: TGTGCCAGCAGCCCGAGCGCGTATGGCTACACCTTC.